Reported below is one T cell receptor beta chain. This specimen comes from a study of blood T cell repertoires in COVID-19. Study at large: There were acute and convalescent COVID-19 samples, and they came from the United States, Italy and Spain. Sources were T cells, B-cell-depleted T cells, or PBMCs; the material itself was cDNA or gDNA.

Trimming left V 0 bases short and J 2 bases short, with 12 bases between. This CDR3 has 15 amino acids. From germline, CDR1 is SGHRS and CDR2 YFSETQ. Under the authors' procedure: Reference gene primer amplification gave estimated nucleated cell counts. Only in-frame clones appear in the TCRdb table, and some are missing; sequencing was by immunoSEQ multiplex PCR. The DNA was the basis for D and trimming; V, J and clone size are from that table. The sample has about 94,000 clones; 75% to 85% are singletons. The material sequenced was peripheral blood. This sequence originates from a human donor in a cohort sampled during active COVID-19. This rearrangement joins TRBV5-1 to TRBJ2-7, with a possible D match to TRBD2 (6 bases). The CDR3 region is CASSLGRVGAYEQYF. The CDR3 DNA is TGCGCCAGCAGCTTGGGGAGGGTCGGAGCCTACGAGCAGTACTTC.